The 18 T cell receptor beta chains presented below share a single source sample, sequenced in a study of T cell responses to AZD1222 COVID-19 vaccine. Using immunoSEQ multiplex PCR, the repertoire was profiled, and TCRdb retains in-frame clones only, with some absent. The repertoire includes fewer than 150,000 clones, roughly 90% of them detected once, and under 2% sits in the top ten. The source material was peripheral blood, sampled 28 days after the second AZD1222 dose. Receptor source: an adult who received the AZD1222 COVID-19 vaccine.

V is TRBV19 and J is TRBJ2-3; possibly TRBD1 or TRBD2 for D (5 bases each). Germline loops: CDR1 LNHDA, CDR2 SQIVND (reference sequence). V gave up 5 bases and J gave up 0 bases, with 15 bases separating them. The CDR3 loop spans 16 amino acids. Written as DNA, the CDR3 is TGTGCCAGTAGTTCCCGTCGGGGACCTAGCACAGATACGCAGTATTTT. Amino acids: CASSSRRGPSTDTQYF.

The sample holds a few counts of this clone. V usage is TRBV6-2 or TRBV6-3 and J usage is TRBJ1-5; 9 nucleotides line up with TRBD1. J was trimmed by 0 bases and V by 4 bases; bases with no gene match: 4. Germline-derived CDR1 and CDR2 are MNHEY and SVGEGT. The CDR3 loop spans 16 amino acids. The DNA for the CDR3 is TGTGCCAGCAGTTGGGGGACAGGGCGTAGCAATCAGCCCCAGCATTTT. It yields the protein CASSWGTGRSNQPQHF.

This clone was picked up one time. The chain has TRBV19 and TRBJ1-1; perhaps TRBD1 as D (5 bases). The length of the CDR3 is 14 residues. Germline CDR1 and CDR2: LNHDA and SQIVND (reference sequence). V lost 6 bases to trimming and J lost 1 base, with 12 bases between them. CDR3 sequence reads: CASSPQTANTEAFF. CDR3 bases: TGTGCCAGTAGCCCACAGACAGCGAACACTGAAGCTTTCTTT.

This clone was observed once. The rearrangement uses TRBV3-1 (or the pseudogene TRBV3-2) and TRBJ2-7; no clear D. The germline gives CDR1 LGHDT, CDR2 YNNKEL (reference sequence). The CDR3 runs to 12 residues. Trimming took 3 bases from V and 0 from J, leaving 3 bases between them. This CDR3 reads CASSQFSYEQYF. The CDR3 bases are TGTGCCAGCAGCCAGTTCTCCTACGAGCAGTACTTC.

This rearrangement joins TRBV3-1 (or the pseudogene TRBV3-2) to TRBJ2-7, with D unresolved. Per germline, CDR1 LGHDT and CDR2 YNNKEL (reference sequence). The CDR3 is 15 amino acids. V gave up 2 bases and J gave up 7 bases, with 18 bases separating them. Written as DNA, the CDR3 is TGTGCCAGCAGCCAATTGGACGCGCCTTACGGGGAGCAGTACTTC. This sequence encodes CASSQLDAPYGEQYF.

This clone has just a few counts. The CDR3 DNA reads as TGTGCCAGCAGTGAAGCGCTCCGGGACAGGTCCTTCGGCTACACCTTC. Translation gives CASSEALRDRSFGYTF. The chain recombines TRBV2 with TRBJ1-2; 8 bases fit TRBD1. This CDR3 region has 16 residues. From germline, CDR1 is SNHLY and CDR2 FYNNEI. Trimming cost V 0 bases and J 8 bases; bases outside gene matches: 11.

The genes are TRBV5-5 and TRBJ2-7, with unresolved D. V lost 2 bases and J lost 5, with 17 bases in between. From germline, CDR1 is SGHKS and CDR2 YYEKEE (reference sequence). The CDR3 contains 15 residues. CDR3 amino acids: CASSLAQTYIHEQYV. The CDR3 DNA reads TGTGCCAGCAGCTTAGCACAGACCTACATCCACGAGCAGTACGTC.

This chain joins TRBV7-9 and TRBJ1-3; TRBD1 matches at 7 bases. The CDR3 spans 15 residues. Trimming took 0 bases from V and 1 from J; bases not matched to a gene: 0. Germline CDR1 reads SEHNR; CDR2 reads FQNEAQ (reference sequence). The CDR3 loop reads CASSLATGSGNTIYF. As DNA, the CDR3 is TGTGCCAGCAGCTTAGCGACAGGGTCTGGAAACACCATATATTTT.

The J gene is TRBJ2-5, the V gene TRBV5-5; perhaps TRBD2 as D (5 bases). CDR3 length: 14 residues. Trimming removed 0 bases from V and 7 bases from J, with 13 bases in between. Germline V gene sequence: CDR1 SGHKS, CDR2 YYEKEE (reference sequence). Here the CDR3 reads CASSLVHGEGTQYF. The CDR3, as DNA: TGTGCCAGCAGCTTGGTCCACGGTGAGGGGACCCAGTACTTC. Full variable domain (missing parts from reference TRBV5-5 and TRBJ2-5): DAGVTQSPTHLIKTRGQQVTLRCSPISGHKSVSWYQQVLGQGPQFIFQYYEKEERGRGNFPDRFSARQFPNYSSELNVNALLLGDSALYLCASSLVHGEGTQYFGPGTRLLVL.

The CDR3 protein is CASTEGHGQPQHF. CDR3 bases: TGCGCCAGCACGGAGGGCCATGGGCAGCCCCAGCATTTT. This chain uses TRBV5-1 with TRBJ1-5; unclear D gene. Trimming pared 6 bases from V and 7 bases from J, leaving 14 bases between. The CDR3 spans 13 residues. Germline V CDR1 and CDR2: SGHRS, YFSETQ.

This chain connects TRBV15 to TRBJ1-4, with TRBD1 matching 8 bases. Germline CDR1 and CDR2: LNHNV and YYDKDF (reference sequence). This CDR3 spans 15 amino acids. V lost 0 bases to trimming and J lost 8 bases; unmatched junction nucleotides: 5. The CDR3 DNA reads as TGTGCCACCAGCAGAGATCAGGGGGCGAGGGAAAAACTGTTTTTT. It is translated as CATSRDQGAREKLFF. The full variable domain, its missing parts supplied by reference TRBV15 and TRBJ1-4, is DAMVIQNPRYQVTQFGKPVTLSCSQTLNHNVMYWYQQKSSQAPKLLFHYYDKDFNNEADTPDNFQSRRPNTSFCFLDIRSPGLGDTAMYLCATSRDQGAREKLFFGSGTQLSVL.

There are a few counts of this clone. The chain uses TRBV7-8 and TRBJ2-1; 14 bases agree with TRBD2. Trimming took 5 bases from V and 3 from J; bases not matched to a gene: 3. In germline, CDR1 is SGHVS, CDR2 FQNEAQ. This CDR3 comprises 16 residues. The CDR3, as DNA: TGTGCCAGCAGCAGGACTAGCGGGGGGTTCTACAATGAGCAGTTCTTC. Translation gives CASSRTSGGFYNEQFF. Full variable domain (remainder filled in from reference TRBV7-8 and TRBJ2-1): GAGVSQSPRYKVAKRGQDVALRCDPISGHVSLFWYQQALGQGPEFLTYFQNEAQLDKSGLPSDRFFAERPEGSVSTLKIQRTQQEDSAVYLCASSRTSGGFYNEQFFGPGTRLTVL.

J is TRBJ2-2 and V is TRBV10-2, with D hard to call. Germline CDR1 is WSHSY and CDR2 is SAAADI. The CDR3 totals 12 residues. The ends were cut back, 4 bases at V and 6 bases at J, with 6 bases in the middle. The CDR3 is CASSALAGELFF. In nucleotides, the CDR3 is TGCGCCAGCAGTGCGCTTGCCGGGGAGCTGTTTTTT.

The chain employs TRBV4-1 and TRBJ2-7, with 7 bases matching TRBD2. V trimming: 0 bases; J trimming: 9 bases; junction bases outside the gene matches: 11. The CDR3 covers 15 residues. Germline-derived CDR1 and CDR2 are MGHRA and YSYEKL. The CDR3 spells CASSQEVAGTSVQYF. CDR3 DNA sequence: TGCGCCAGCAGCCAAGAAGTGGCTGGTACTAGCGTGCAGTACTTC.

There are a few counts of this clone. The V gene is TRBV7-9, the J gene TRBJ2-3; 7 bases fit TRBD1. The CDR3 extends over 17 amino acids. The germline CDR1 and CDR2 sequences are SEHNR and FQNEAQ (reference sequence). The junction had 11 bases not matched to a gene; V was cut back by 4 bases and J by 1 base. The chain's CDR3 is CASSSNRGEAGTDTQYF. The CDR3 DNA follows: TGTGCCAGCAGCTCCAACAGGGGAGAAGCTGGCACAGATACGCAGTATTTT.

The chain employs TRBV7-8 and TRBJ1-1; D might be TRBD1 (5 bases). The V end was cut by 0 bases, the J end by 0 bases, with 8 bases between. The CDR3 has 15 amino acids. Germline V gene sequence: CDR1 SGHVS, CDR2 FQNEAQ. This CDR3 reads CASSLAAGLNTEAFF. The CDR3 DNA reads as TGTGCCAGCAGCTTAGCGGCAGGGCTGAACACTGAAGCTTTCTTT.

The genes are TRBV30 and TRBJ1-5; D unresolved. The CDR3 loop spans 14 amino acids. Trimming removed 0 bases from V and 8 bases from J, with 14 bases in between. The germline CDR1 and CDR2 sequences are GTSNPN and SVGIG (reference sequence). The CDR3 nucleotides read TGTGCCTGGAGTGTGGGCAGGAACGCGGAGCCCCAGCATTTT. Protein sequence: CAWSVGRNAEPQHF.

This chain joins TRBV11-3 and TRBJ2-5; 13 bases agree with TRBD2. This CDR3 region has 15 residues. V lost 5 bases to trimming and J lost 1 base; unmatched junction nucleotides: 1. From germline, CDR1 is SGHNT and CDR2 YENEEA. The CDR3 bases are TGTGCCAGCAGCAGACTAGCGGGGGGCCAAGAGACCCAGTACTTC. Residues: CASSRLAGGQETQYF.